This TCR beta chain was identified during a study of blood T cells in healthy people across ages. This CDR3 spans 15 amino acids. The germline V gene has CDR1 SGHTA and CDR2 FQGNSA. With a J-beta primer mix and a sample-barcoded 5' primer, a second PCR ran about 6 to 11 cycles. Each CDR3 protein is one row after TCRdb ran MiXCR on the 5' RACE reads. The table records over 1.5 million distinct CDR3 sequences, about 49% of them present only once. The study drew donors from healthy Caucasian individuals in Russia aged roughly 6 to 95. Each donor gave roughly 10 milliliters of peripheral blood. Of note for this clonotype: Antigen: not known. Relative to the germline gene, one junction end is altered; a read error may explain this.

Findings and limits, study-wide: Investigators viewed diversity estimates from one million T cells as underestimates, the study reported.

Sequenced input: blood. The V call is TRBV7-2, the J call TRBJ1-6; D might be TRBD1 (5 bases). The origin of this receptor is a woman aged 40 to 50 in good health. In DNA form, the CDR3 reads TGTGCCAGCAGCTTAAAAGCAGGGTCCAATTCACCCCCCCACTTT. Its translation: CASSLKAGSNSPPHF.